This T cell receptor beta chain appears in the sequencing data of a study of response to subunit inactivated influenza vaccine. TCRdb re-analysed the RT-PCR reads in MiXCR, keeping a single row per CDR3 protein. The sample lists around 480,000 distinct CDR3 sequences, about a tenth occurring once. CDR1 is DFQATT and CDR2 is SNEGSKA in the germline V gene (reference sequence). The CDR3 spans 14 residues. The V and J ends lost 0 bases and 9 bases, in that order; junction bases with no gene match: 0. Study-wide points: T cells newly recruited by each seasonal influenza vaccination are few, the authors suggested.

This clonotype was picked up a small number of times. Its antigen is undetermined. The material was PBMCs from blood, obtained roughly 48 days after vaccination. The chain employs TRBV20-1 and TRBJ2-1; 15 bases agree with TRBD2. This sequence originates from a man aged 45-60 years who received an inactivated influenza vaccine. CDR3: CSAREGLAGGEQFF. CDR3 bases: TGCAGTGCTAGAGAGGGACTAGCGGGAGGTGAGCAGTTCTTC.